What follows are 17 T cell receptor beta chains derived from one specimen sequenced in a study of blood T cell repertoires in COVID-19. The protocol was immunoSEQ multiplex PCR, while the TCRdb copy is restricted to in-frame clones and leaves out a portion. The repertoire includes roughly 130,000 clones, 82% of them detected once, and about 4.5% sits in the top ten. The sample comprised peripheral blood. These receptor sequences come from a woman in her 70s with acute or convalescent COVID-19.

The chain has TRBV6-5 and TRBJ2-5; 8 positions match TRBD1. Germline-derived CDR1 and CDR2 are MNHEY and SVGAGI. This CDR3 has 13 residues. With 6 bases clipped from V and 5 bases from J, the junction kept 5 bases outside the gene matches. DNA for the CDR3: TGTGCCAGCAGATCAGGGGGCGCTGAGACCCAGTACTTC. Amino acid sequence: CASRSGGAETQYF.

The chain employs TRBV7-2 and TRBJ1-5, with unresolved D. From germline, CDR1 is SGHTA and CDR2 FQGNSA. The CDR3 sequence is 14 residues long. V was clipped by 1 base and J by 4 bases, with 8 bases between them. CDR3 sequence: CASSLVPGNQPQHF. CDR3 coding DNA: TGTGCCAGCAGCTTAGTCCCGGGGAATCAGCCCCAGCATTTT. The variable domain in full, completed from reference TRBV7-2 and TRBJ1-5, reads GAGVSQSPSNKVTEKGKDVELRCDPISGHTALYWYRQSLGQGLEFLIYFQGNSAPDKSGLPSDRFSAERTGGSVSTLTIQRTQQEDSAVYLCASSLVPGNQPQHFGDGTRLSIL.

V is TRBV16 and J is TRBJ2-3; no clear D gene. Deletions cut 6 bases from V and 3 bases from J, with 13 bases between. The CDR3 has 14 residues. CDR1 is KGHSY, CDR2 FQNENV, per germline. This CDR3 reads CASSQNLWTDTQYF. CDR3 bases: TGTGCCAGCAGTCAGAACCTTTGGACAGATACGCAGTATTTT.

The DNA for the CDR3 is TGTGCCAGCAGTCGACAGGACATGAACACTGAAGCTTTCTTT. It codes for CASSRQDMNTEAFF. V and J are TRBV6-6 and TRBJ1-1; D perhaps matches TRBD1 (6 bases). The CDR3 runs 14 residues. V lost 5 bases, J lost 0 bases, and 10 bases lay in between. The germline CDR1 and CDR2 sequences are MNHNY and SVGAGI (reference sequence).

The rearrangement links TRBV30 to TRBJ1-2; unclear D gene. The V gene's germline CDR1 is GTSNPN and CDR2 SVGIG (reference sequence). CDR3 length: 11 residues. Trimming pared 6 bases from V and 0 bases from J, leaving 5 bases between. In nucleotides, the CDR3 is TGTGCCTGTGCTACTAACTATGGCTACACCTTC. This gives the protein CACATNYGYTF.

This chain links TRBV5-6 with TRBJ1-2; D unresolved. Looked up from germline, CDR1 is SGHDT and CDR2 is YYEEEE. CDR3 length equals 14 residues. Trimming took 0 bases from V and 6 from J, leaving 12 bases between them. The CDR3 DNA reads as TGTGCCAGCAGCTTGGGCAATGAGGGAAATGGCTACACCTTC. Residues: CASSLGNEGNGYTF.

The rearrangement links TRBV5-6 to TRBJ1-1; D not certain. The CDR3 totals 12 residues. Trimming removed 2 bases from V and 9 bases from J, with 11 bases in between. Germline assignment: CDR1 SGHDT and CDR2 YYEEEE. CDR3 sequence (DNA): TGTGCCAGCAGCTTAAGGCCGGGGAAAGCTTTCTTT. Residues: CASSLRPGKAFF.

The chain links TRBV5-4 to TRBJ2-7; no clear D gene. CDR1 is SGHNT and CDR2 is YYREEE in the germline V gene (reference sequence). This CDR3 spans 14 amino acids. Trimming stripped 4 bases from V and 3 bases from J, with 14 bases between. The CDR3 loop reads CASSDSRVGYEQYF. CDR3 sequence (DNA): TGTGCCAGCAGCGACTCCCGGGTGGGCTACGAGCAGTACTTC.

This clone has just one count. The V call is TRBV2, the J call TRBJ2-7, with 7 bases matching TRBD2. V trimming: 8 bases; J trimming: 1 base; junction bases outside the gene matches: 5. The CDR3 totals 13 residues. Germline V gene data show CDR1 as SNHLY and CDR2 as FYNNEI. Here the CDR3 reads CASLGGWSYEQYF. CDR3 in DNA: TGTGCCAGCTTGGGGGGGTGGTCCTACGAGCAGTACTTC.

V and J are TRBV19 and TRBJ1-1; 9 nucleotides line up with TRBD1. This CDR3 comprises 14 residues. Germline V gene data show CDR1 as LNHDA and CDR2 as SQIVND (reference sequence). V lost 5 bases to trimming and J lost 2 bases; unmatched junction nucleotides: 3. CDR3 DNA sequence: TGTGCCAGTAGTCGGGACAGGGTAAACACTGAAGCTTTCTTT. Translating it yields CASSRDRVNTEAFF.

The rearrangement joins TRBV5-4 to TRBJ1-2; 9 nucleotides agree with TRBD1. V lost 4 bases to trimming and J lost 7 bases; unmatched junction nucleotides: 8. The V gene's germline CDR1 is SGHNT and CDR2 YYREEE (reference sequence). The CDR3 covers 14 residues. For the CDR3, the DNA is TGTGCCAGCAGCCTAAGACAGGGGGATCTTGGCTACACCTTC. This translates into CASSLRQGDLGYTF.

The genes are TRBV15 and TRBJ2-6; 7 nucleotides match TRBD2. There are 18 residues in the CDR3. Unmatched junction bases numbered 14, after V lost 7 bases and J lost 2 bases. The germline gives CDR1 LNHNV, CDR2 YYDKDF (reference sequence). For the CDR3, the DNA is TGTGCCACCACCACTAGGGAGGGAAAGGGTCCTGGGGCCAACGTCCTGACTTTC. Protein: CATTTREGKGPGANVLTF. The full variable domain, its missing parts supplied by reference TRBV15 and TRBJ2-6, is DAMVIQNPRYQVTQFGKPVTLSCSQTLNHNVMYWYQQKSSQAPKLLFHYYDKDFNNEADTPDNFQSRRPNTSFCFLDIRSPGLGDTAMYLCATTTREGKGPGANVLTFGAGSRLTVL.

The chain has TRBV11-2 and TRBJ2-3, with TRBD1 as a possible D gene (5 bases). V shed 4 bases and J shed 9 bases, with 17 bases lying between them. This CDR3 region has 14 residues. The germline CDR1 and CDR2 sequences are SGHAT and FQNNGV. In DNA form, the CDR3 reads TGTGCCAGCAGCTCAACCAAAAAAGGGGAAACGCAGTATTTT. It translates to CASSSTKKGETQYF. Filled out from reference TRBV11-2 and TRBJ2-3, the complete variable domain reads EAGVAQSPRYKIIEKRQSVAFWCNPISGHATLYWYQQILGQGPKLLIQFQNNGVVDDSQLPKDRFSAERLKGVDSTLKIQPAKLEDSAVYLCASSSTKKGETQYFGPGTRLTVL.

V is TRBV7-9 and J is TRBJ1-3, with TRBD1 matching over 9 bases. V trimming: 1 base; J trimming: 0 bases; junction bases outside the gene matches: 4. This CDR3 has 17 residues. Germline-derived CDR1 and CDR2 are SEHNR and FQNEAQ (reference sequence). The CDR3, as DNA: TGTGCCAGCAGCTTAGAGATGGGACAGGGCTCTGGAAACACCATATATTTT. It is translated as CASSLEMGQGSGNTIYF. The full variable domain, in which reference TRBV7-9 and TRBJ1-3 provide the parts outside the CDR3, is DTGVSQNPRHKITKRGQNVTFRCDPISEHNRLYWYRQTLGQGPEFLTYFQNEAQLEKSRLLSDRFSAERPKGSFSTLEIQRTEQGDSAMYLCASSLEMGQGSGNTIYFGEGSWLTVV.

V gene TRBV24-1 combines with J gene TRBJ1-2; 7 bases fit TRBD1. The CDR3 is 14 residues long. CDR1 and CDR2 from the germline V gene are KGHDR and SFDVKD. The trim removed 7 bases at V and 4 bases at J, leaving 8 bases unmatched. CDR3 in DNA: TGTGCCACCAGCCCCGGACAGGAAACCTATGGCTACACCTTC. Translation gives CATSPGQETYGYTF.

The chain joins TRBV10-2 to TRBJ1-4, with D perhaps matching TRBD1 (6 bases). The CDR3 runs 14 residues. Between the trimmed V and J ends, which lost 6 bases and 4 bases, there was a span of 12 bases. Germline V gives CDR1 WSHSY, CDR2 SAAADI. The CDR3 DNA reads TGCGCCAGCAGAGCGGGACACAATAATGAAAAACTGTTTTTT. The encoded protein is CASRAGHNNEKLFF.

In DNA form, the CDR3 reads TGTGCCAGCAGCTACCTACAGGGGAATCAGCCCCAGCATTTT. Its translation: CASSYLQGNQPQHF. This rearrangement joins TRBV7-2 to TRBJ1-5, with 7 bases aligning to TRBD1. The CDR3 spans 14 residues. The germline CDR1 and CDR2 sequences are SGHTA and FQGNSA. After removal of 4 bases from V and 4 bases from J, the junction contained 4 bases not matched to a gene.